This TCR beta chain was observed in a study of blood T cells in healthy people across ages. This clonotype was seen only a few times. The CDR3 runs 13 residues. CDR1 and CDR2 from the germline V gene are SGHVS and FQNEAQ. Trimming pared 5 bases from V and 6 bases from J, leaving 13 bases between. Using a J-beta primer mix together with a sample-barcoded 5' primer, a second PCR was run for roughly 7 to 12 cycles. One entry per CDR3 protein, called by TCRdb with MiXCR from the 5' RACE reads. Among about 700,000 distinct CDR3 sequences, about 30% were seen once, and the ten largest hold 15%. Sequencing was done on a sample of blood. This chain links TRBV7-8 with TRBJ1-1; D call uncertain. The sequence was obtained from an elderly woman in good health. CDR3 amino acids: CASSLTRVAEAFF. Written as DNA, the CDR3 is TGTGCCAGCAGCCTAACACGGGTGGCTGAAGCTTTCTTT.